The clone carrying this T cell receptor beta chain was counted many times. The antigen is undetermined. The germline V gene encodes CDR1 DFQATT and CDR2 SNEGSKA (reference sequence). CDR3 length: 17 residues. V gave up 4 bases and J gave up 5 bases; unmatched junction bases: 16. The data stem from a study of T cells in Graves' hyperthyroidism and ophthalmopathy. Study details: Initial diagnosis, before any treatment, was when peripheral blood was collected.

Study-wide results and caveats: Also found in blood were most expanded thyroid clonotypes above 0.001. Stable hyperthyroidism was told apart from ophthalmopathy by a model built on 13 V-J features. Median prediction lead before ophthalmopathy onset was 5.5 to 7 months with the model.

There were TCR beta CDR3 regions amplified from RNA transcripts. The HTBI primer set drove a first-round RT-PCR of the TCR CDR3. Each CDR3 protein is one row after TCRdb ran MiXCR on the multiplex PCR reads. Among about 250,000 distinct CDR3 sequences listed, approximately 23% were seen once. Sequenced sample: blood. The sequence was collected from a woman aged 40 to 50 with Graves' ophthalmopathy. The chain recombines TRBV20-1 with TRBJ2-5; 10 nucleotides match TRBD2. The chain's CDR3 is CSAKGPSGSIRTETQYF. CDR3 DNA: TGCAGTGCTAAGGGTCCTAGCGGGAGTATTAGGACGGAGACCCAGTACTTC.